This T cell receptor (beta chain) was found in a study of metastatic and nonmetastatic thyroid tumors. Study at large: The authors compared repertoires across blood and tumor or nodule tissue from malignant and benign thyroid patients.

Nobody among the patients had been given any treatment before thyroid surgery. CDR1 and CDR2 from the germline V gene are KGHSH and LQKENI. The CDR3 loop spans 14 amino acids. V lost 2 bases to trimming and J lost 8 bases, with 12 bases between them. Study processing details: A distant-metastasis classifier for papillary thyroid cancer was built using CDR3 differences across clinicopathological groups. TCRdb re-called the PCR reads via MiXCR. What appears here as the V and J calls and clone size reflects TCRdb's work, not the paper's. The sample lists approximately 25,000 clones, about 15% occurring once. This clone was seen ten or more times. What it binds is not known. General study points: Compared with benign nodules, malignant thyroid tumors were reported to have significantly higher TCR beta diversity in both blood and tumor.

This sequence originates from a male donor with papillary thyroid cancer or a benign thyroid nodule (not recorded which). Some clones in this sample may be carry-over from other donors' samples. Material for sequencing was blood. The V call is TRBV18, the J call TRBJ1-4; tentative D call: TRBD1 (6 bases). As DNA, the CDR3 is TGTGCCAGCTCACCAATAAACAGGGCCGAAAAACTGTTTTTT. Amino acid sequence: CASSPINRAEKLFF.